This T cell receptor beta chain was recorded in a study of vaccination effects on CD4 cells after COVID-19. Study-wide results and caveats: In the late period after vaccination, infection- and vaccine-induced clones contracted markedly.

V was trimmed by 0 bases and J by 7 bases, leaving 9 bases between them. Looked up from germline, CDR1 is LNHNV and CDR2 is YYDKDF (reference sequence). This CDR3 is built from 14 residues. The culture ran for approximately nine days before CD4+ T cells were isolated. Their SARS-CoV-2 infection, verified by PCR, occurred between March and December 2020. Cells had half their medium changed to IL-2 medium on days 3 and 7. Data came from immunoSEQ multiplex PCR; TCRdb stores just in-frame clones and leaves some out. The sample has tens of thousands of clones; just over 70% are singletons. For this clone: Its matching antigen is unknown.

This receptor was identified in a human donor who had a prior SARS-CoV-2 infection. V gene TRBV15 combines with J gene TRBJ2-2; D is unresolved. Sequences were derived from CD4+ T cells from PBMCs cultured without peptide, sampled before COVID-19 vaccination. The DNA of the CDR3 is TGTGCCACCAGCAGAGATCTCTTCGACGGGGAGCTGTTTTTT. Amino acids: CATSRDLFDGELFF.